These T cell receptor beta chains were read from a single sample in a study of CXCR3-negative and CXCR3-positive naive CD8 T cells. TCRdb derives one entry per CDR3 protein from the 5' RACE reads, leaving out DNA. This table lists roughly 50,000 distinct CDR3 sequences. Sequenced input: memory CD8+ T cells from blood. The source is a human donor in good health. Some clones in this sample may be carry-over from other donors' samples. CDR3s include the opening cysteine and the closing phenylalanine or tryptophan. Each record gives: clone size, V gene, J gene, CDR3 protein. Part of the rows lack a size; the others show once, few, many or a class for expanded clones.

>NA|TRBV29-1|TRBJ1-1
CSVLEQGTEAFF
>NA|TRBV28|TRBJ1-5
CASRAWTTANQPQHF
>NA|TRBV20-1|TRBJ2-1
CSARQRDNEQFF
>NA|TRBV28|TRBJ2-5
CASSYGLGRGETQYF
>NA|TRBV7-9|TRBJ2-7
CASSYVPGYEQYF
>NA|TRBV6-1|TRBJ1-4
CASSAFSGPGEKLFF
>NA|TRBV4-3|TRBJ2-1
CASSQVAPSGGPDEQFF
>NA|TRBV6-2/TRBV6-3|TRBJ2-1
CASSYEAGGYNEQFF
>NA|TRBV7-9|TRBJ1-2
CASSSPRDRVGARRGYTF
>NA|TRBV29-1|TRBJ2-3
CSTLSGTSTDTQYF
>NA|TRBV11-2|TRBJ2-5
CASSLAFGQQETQYF
>NA|TRBV20-1|TRBJ1-1
CSATPGGTEAFF
>NA|TRBV29-1|TRBJ2-2
CSVVDLRQNTGELFF
>NA|TRBV2|TRBJ2-5
CASYVAGGLETQYF
>NA|TRBV6-5|TRBJ1-5
CASSQTGYGNQPQHF
>NA|TRBV29-1|TRBJ2-7
CSVWTSGRSYEQYF
>NA|TRBV19|TRBJ1-6
CASSNTGTENSPLHF
>NA|TRBV12-3/TRBV12-4|TRBJ2-1
CASSFGRGASEQFF
>NA|TRBV12-3/TRBV12-4|TRBJ2-5
CASSDRTSGYQETQYF
>NA|TRBV12-3/TRBV12-4|TRBJ2-3
CASSLLSTDTQYF
>NA|TRBV29-1|TRBJ1-2
CSSTGGSEGYTF
>NA|TRBV27|TRBJ2-1
CASSWGQYNEQFF
>NA|TRBV6-5|TRBJ2-7
CASSQGDYEQYF
>NA|TRBV12-3/TRBV12-4|TRBJ2-5
CASTTGPETQYF
>NA|TRBV5-1|TRBJ2-7
CASSLLAEEYYEQYF
>NA|TRBV5-1|TRBJ2-7
CASSMGLAGVYEQYF
>medium-sized|TRBV9|TRBJ2-3
CASSVAGTDTQYF
>NA|TRBV28|TRBJ2-4
CASSFNLLAKNIQYF
>NA|TRBV7-9|TRBJ2-3
CASTYTEEFADTQYF
>NA|TRBV6-1|TRBJ2-1
CASSEDGYYNEQFF
>NA|TRBV11-2|TRBJ1-3
CASSIYGGYGGNTIYF
>NA|TRBV7-9|TRBJ2-1
CASSAAGQGYNEQFF
>NA|TRBV4-1|TRBJ2-2
CASSHPKSQASGELFF
>NA|TRBV27|TRBJ2-3
CASRPGTEYPTDTQYF
>NA|TRBV6-5|TRBJ1-1
CASSHASRGTEAFF
>NA|TRBV11-2|TRBJ2-3
CASPFADTQYF
>NA|TRBV13|TRBJ2-7
CASSLGSGPIEQYF
>NA|TRBV4-3|TRBJ2-7
CASSQDRDHSYEQYF
>NA|TRBV28|TRBJ2-1
CASSKGLAGVLNEQFF
>NA|TRBV27|TRBJ1-1
CASSPGQENTEAFF